These T cell receptor beta chains were read from a single sample in a study of graft-versus-host responses after intestinal transplantation. The data were produced by immunoSEQ multiplex PCR, yet TCRdb's version contains in-frame clones alone and is incomplete. The repertoire has 45,000 to 55,000 clones, roughly 91% of them found once; the top ten carry 5.9%. The specimen comprised PBMCs, sampled around 800 days after a first intestinal transplant, on the day of a second. The source is a human patient who received an intestinal transplant, so some T cells may come from the graft donor. Each CDR3 is given with its conserved first and last residue. The order of the fields is clone size, D gene, J gene, V gene, CDR3 DNA, CDR3 protein. A D gene is named only where the DNA matches it firmly. Rows give clone size only sometimes, using once, few, many, or a class for an expanded clone.

size: -; D: -; J: TRBJ2-7; V: TRBV6-5; DNA: TGTGCCAGCAATTTCGGCGGGGCCCACTACGAGCAGTACTTC; CDR3: CASNFGGAHYEQYF
size: -; D: -; J: TRBJ2-7; V: TRBV19; DNA: TGTGCCAGTAGTATAACACCCCTAGCCGGGCAGTACTTC; CDR3: CASSITPLAGQYF
size: -; D: -; J: TRBJ2-7; V: TRBV2; DNA: TGTGCCAGCAGGGGTGGCGGTGAATCCTACGAGCAGTACTTC; CDR3: CASRGGGESYEQYF
size: -; D: -; J: TRBJ2-1; V: TRBV11-2; DNA: TGTGCCAGCAGCCGGGCCGGGGGCGCCAATGAGCAGTTCTTC; CDR3: CASSRAGGANEQFF
size: -; D: -; J: TRBJ2-5; V: TRBV7-9; DNA: TGTGCCAGCAGCTTGACCCGGGAGACCCAGTACTTC; CDR3: CASSLTRETQYF
size: few; D: -; J: TRBJ2-2; V: TRBV11-2; DNA: TGTGCCAGCAGCCAAGATGGACAGAACACCGGGGAGCTGTTTTTT; CDR3: CASSQDGQNTGELFF
size: -; D: -; J: TRBJ1-2; V: TRBV6-6; DNA: TGTGCCAGCAGTTACTCGAGGACAGCCGGCTACACCTTC; CDR3: CASSYSRTAGYTF
size: once; D: -; J: TRBJ1-1; V: TRBV6-5; DNA: TGTGCCAGCAGTTACTGGGCCTATATGGACACTGAAGCTTTCTTT; CDR3: CASSYWAYMDTEAFF
size: -; D: -; J: TRBJ2-3; V: TRBV18; DNA: TGTGCCAGCTCCCCTAAAGAGCAGAGCACAGATACGCAGTATTTT; CDR3: CASSPKEQSTDTQYF
size: -; D: TRBD2; J: TRBJ2-3; V: TRBV28; DNA: TGTGCCAGCAGTCCCTGGGAGGGCTTAGGGGCAGATACGCAGTATTTT; CDR3: CASSPWEGLGADTQYF
size: once; D: -; J: TRBJ2-5; V: TRBV28; DNA: TGTGCCAGCAGTTTAGGCAGGAGGGAGACCCAGTACTTC; CDR3: CASSLGRRETQYF
size: once; D: -; J: TRBJ2-7; V: TRBV19; DNA: TGTGCCAGTAGTCCGGGGGTTTACGAGCAGTACTTC; CDR3: CASSPGVYEQYF
size: -; D: -; J: TRBJ2-7; V: TRBV19; DNA: TGTGCCAGCCTCTCGGGCTCCTACGAGCAGTACTTC; CDR3: CASLSGSYEQYF
size: -; D: -; J: TRBJ2-7; V: TRBV7-6; DNA: TGTGCCAGCAGCCGAGGTGGGCCGGTAACCTACCCCACCTACGAGCAGTACTTC; CDR3: CASSRGGPVTYPTYEQYF
size: -; D: TRBD1; J: TRBJ1-1; V: TRBV27; DNA: TGTGCCAGCAGCCTCACAGGGGTAAACACTGAAGCTTTCTTT; CDR3: CASSLTGVNTEAFF
size: -; D: TRBD1; J: TRBJ1-2; V: TRBV19; DNA: TGTGCCAGTAGTATTAATGGACAGGGGATATGGGGCTACACCTTC; CDR3: CASSINGQGIWGYTF
size: -; D: -; J: TRBJ2-3; V: TRBV9; DNA: TGTGCCAGCAGCGCGGCCAGCACAGATACGCAGTATTTT; CDR3: CASSAASTDTQYF
size: -; D: -; J: TRBJ2-7; V: TRBV4-2; DNA: TGTGCCAGCAGCCCTAATGGAGGAACCTACGAGCAGTACTTC; CDR3: CASSPNGGTYEQYF
size: -; D: -; J: TRBJ2-1; V: TRBV28; DNA: TGTGCCAGCAGTTTAAGCAGGGATGGGAATGAGCAGTTCTTC; CDR3: CASSLSRDGNEQFF
size: -; D: -; J: TRBJ2-1; V: TRBV27; DNA: TGTGCCAGCAGTTGGGGACCCCGGAGCGGGCTGAATTACAATGAGCAGTTCTTC; CDR3: CASSWGPRSGLNYNEQFF
size: -; D: -; J: TRBJ1-2; V: TRBV6-5; DNA: TGTGCCAGCAGGGTCGGGGACTATGGCTACACCTTC; CDR3: CASRVGDYGYTF
size: -; D: -; J: TRBJ2-3; V: TRBV28; DNA: TGTGCCAGCAGCCCAGGGGGGCACACAGATACGCAGTATTTT; CDR3: CASSPGGHTDTQYF
size: -; D: -; J: TRBJ2-2; V: TRBV4-1; DNA: TGTGCCAGCAGCCAAGATGGACAGAACACCGGGGAGCTGTTTTTT; CDR3: CASSQDGQNTGELFF
size: -; D: -; J: TRBJ2-3; V: TRBV4-1; DNA: TGCGCCAGCAGCCGGACCCGAAGGGGCAGATACACAGATACGCAGTATTTT; CDR3: CASSRTRRGRYTDTQYF
size: -; D: -; J: TRBJ2-1; V: TRBV10-2; DNA: TGCGCCAGCAGTGAGAGGGGGTTGCCCCCCTACAATGAGCAGTTCTTC; CDR3: CASSERGLPPYNEQFF
size: -; D: -; J: TRBJ1-5; V: TRBV29-1; DNA: TGCAGCGTTGATGCGGACGGACTGGGTGATCAGCCCCAGCATTTT; CDR3: CSVDADGLGDQPQHF
size: once; D: TRBD1; J: TRBJ1-4; V: TRBV15; DNA: TGTGCCACCAGCAGAGACGTGGACAGGGTTTATGGTAATGAAAAACTGTTTTTT; CDR3: CATSRDVDRVYGNEKLFF
size: -; D: -; J: TRBJ1-1; V: TRBV4-1; DNA: TGCGCCAGCAGCCAAGATGGGGCAGGGGAGGTCCCGCTTAACACTGAAGCTTTCTTT; CDR3: CASSQDGAGEVPLNTEAFF
size: once; D: TRBD2; J: TRBJ2-7; V: TRBV4-1; DNA: TGCGCCAGCAGCCTCTTACTCGTGGTAGCGGGAAACTACGAGCAGTACTTC; CDR3: CASSLLLVVAGNYEQYF
size: once; D: TRBD1; J: TRBJ2-2; V: TRBV6-4; DNA: TGTGCCAGCAGTCGGACAGGGGAGGCCGGGGAGCTGTTTTTT; CDR3: CASSRTGEAGELFF
size: -; D: -; J: TRBJ2-3; V: TRBV14; DNA: TGTGCCAGCAGCCAAGTAGGGAATTCCCCCACAGATACGCAGTATTTT; CDR3: CASSQVGNSPTDTQYF
size: -; D: -; J: TRBJ2-1; V: TRBV18; DNA: TGTGCCAGCTCACGGGGGTCGGATTACAATGAGCAGTTCTTC; CDR3: CASSRGSDYNEQFF
size: -; D: TRBD2; J: TRBJ2-3; V: TRBV6-4; DNA: TGTGCCAGCAGTGACACTAGCGGGGGGGCAGATACGCAGTATTTT; CDR3: CASSDTSGGADTQYF
size: -; D: -; J: TRBJ1-5; V: TRBV27; DNA: TGTGCCAGCAGTTTAGAGGGTAGCCAGCCCCAGCATTTT; CDR3: CASSLEGSQPQHF
size: -; D: -; J: TRBJ1-5; V: TRBV6-6; DNA: TGTGCCAGCAGTGCAGGGGCGCTCAATCAGCCCCAGCATTTT; CDR3: CASSAGALNQPQHF
size: once; D: TRBD2; J: TRBJ2-1; V: TRBV2; DNA: TGTGCCAGCAGTGTGACTAGCGGGAGGTACAATGAGCAGTTCTTC; CDR3: CASSVTSGRYNEQFF
size: once; D: TRBD2; J: TRBJ2-3; V: TRBV9; DNA: TGTGCCAGCGGTAGCGGGAGTGGGGCAGATACGCAGTATTTT; CDR3: CASGSGSGADTQYF
size: -; D: -; J: TRBJ2-1; V: TRBV28; DNA: TGTGCCAGCAGACTTATGACTCCCTCTGAGCAGTTCTTC; CDR3: CASRLMTPSEQFF
size: -; D: TRBD1; J: TRBJ1-1; V: TRBV6-5; DNA: TGTGCCAGCAGTTACTCCTCGACAGGGGACACTGAAGCTTTCTTT; CDR3: CASSYSSTGDTEAFF
size: -; D: -; J: TRBJ1-1; V: TRBV6-6; DNA: TGTGCCAGCAGTGTCAGGGCGGAAAGCACTGAAGCTTTCTTT; CDR3: CASSVRAESTEAFF
size: once; D: -; J: TRBJ2-7; V: TRBV7-8; DNA: TGTGCCAGCAGCTTAGCGGAAAAGGCTATGGGGATCTACGAGCAGTACTTC; CDR3: CASSLAEKAMGIYEQYF
size: -; D: -; J: TRBJ2-7; V: TRBV9; DNA: TGTGCCAGCAGCGTAGAAGGCGGGAAGGACTACGAGCAGTACTTC; CDR3: CASSVEGGKDYEQYF
size: -; D: -; J: TRBJ2-3; V: TRBV12-5; DNA: TGTGCTAGTGGTTTTAGTCTATCAACAGATACGCAGTATTTT; CDR3: CASGFSLSTDTQYF
size: -; D: -; J: TRBJ2-1; V: TRBV25-1; DNA: TGTGCCAGCAGTGTTTCCCTTCGGGAGCAGTTCTTC; CDR3: CASSVSLREQFF
size: once; D: -; J: TRBJ2-2; V: TRBV7-6; DNA: TGTGCCAGCAGCCCCATCTACCGCACCGGGGAGCTGTTTTTT; CDR3: CASSPIYRTGELFF
size: -; D: TRBD2; J: TRBJ2-7; V: TRBV9; DNA: TGTGCCAGCAGCGTACTCCCGGGAGGCCACGAGCAGTACTTC; CDR3: CASSVLPGGHEQYF
size: once; D: -; J: TRBJ2-6; V: TRBV12-1; DNA: TGTGCCAGCAGCCCAGGGACGGCGAGTGCCTGCTCTGGGGCCAACGTCCTGACTTTC; CDR3: CASSPGTASACSGANVLTF
size: -; D: TRBD2; J: TRBJ2-7; V: TRBV27; DNA: TGTGCCAGCAGTTTAGGACTAGTCCCATACGAGCAGTACTTC; CDR3: CASSLGLVPYEQYF
size: -; D: -; J: TRBJ1-2; V: TRBV29-1; DNA: TGCAGCGTCGTCGACTCATATGGCTACACCTTC; CDR3: CSVVDSYGYTF
size: -; D: -; J: TRBJ2-1; V: TRBV15; DNA: TGTGCCACCAGCAGAGCCGGGGGTGAGCAGTTCTTC; CDR3: CATSRAGGEQFF
size: -; D: -; J: TRBJ1-1; V: TRBV6-5; DNA: TGTGCCAGCAGTTTGGACGGCGACACTGAAGCTTTCTTT; CDR3: CASSLDGDTEAFF
size: -; D: -; J: TRBJ2-1; V: TRBV28; DNA: TGTGCCAGCGGTCAACCAGCGGAATACAATGAGCAGTTCTTC; CDR3: CASGQPAEYNEQFF
size: -; D: -; J: TRBJ2-7; V: TRBV7-3; DNA: TGTGCCAGCAACCAAACCCGGGATCGCCCCTACGAGCAGTACTTC; CDR3: CASNQTRDRPYEQYF
size: few; D: -; J: TRBJ2-5; V: TRBV7-9; DNA: TGTGCCAGCAGCTTATACAGGGTCTTGGAGACCCAGTACTTC; CDR3: CASSLYRVLETQYF
size: once; D: TRBD2; J: TRBJ2-1; V: TRBV6-1; DNA: TGTGCCAGCAGTCTTCTAGCGGGAGGTGTGAATGAGCAGTTCTTC; CDR3: CASSLLAGGVNEQFF